The entry that follows covers one T cell receptor beta chain sequence. Its cognate antigen is unknown. CDR3 size: 16 residues. After removal of 0 bases from V and 7 bases from J, the junction contained 7 bases not matched to a gene. Germline assignment: CDR1 SGDLS and CDR2 YYNGEE. PCR amplification relied on 60 Vbeta primers (plus 13 Jbeta primers). Using immunoSEQ multiplex PCR, the repertoire was profiled, and TCRdb retains in-frame clones only, with some absent. The table lists a few hundred thousand clones, approximately 80% of them singletons. The data stem from a study of cytomegalovirus exposure and HLA in healthy donors. Donors had nominal health at sampling but likely had unrecorded immune exposures. Notes on the study in general: As a later analysis showed, a missense DCLRE1C variant was linked to trimming of TCR beta V- and J-genes. Later work found most CMV-associated TCR beta chains apparently HLA-restricted.

The sequence came from a woman aged 35 to 49 in good health and CMV-seronegative. Material for sequencing was PBMCs. The rearrangement links TRBV9 to TRBJ2-1, with 10 nucleotides matching TRBD2. The CDR3 sequence: CASSVDLAGVRNEQFF. For the CDR3, the DNA is TGTGCCAGCAGCGTAGATCTAGCGGGGGTTAGAAATGAGCAGTTCTTC. Drawing the rest from reference TRBV9 and TRBJ2-1, the complete variable domain is DSGVTQTPKHLITATGQRVTLRCSPRSGDLSVYWYQQSLDQGLQFLIQYYNGEERAKGNILERFSAQQFPDLHSELNLSSLELGDSALYFCASSVDLAGVRNEQFFGPGTRLTVL.